This passage covers 15 T cell receptor beta chains from one sample sequenced in a study of OX40 agonist ivuxolimab in advanced cancers. The method was immunoSEQ multiplex PCR; TCRdb's version includes in-frame clones alone and lacks a portion of them. The table has fewer than 65,000 clones, around nine tenths seen once. The sequencing used CD4+ or CD8+ T cells sorted from blood, collected in a trial of the OX40 agonist ivuxolimab. These receptors were obtained from an adult with an advanced solid tumor such as melanoma, head and neck, liver or kidney cancer.

The rearrangement uses TRBV7-2 and TRBJ1-1; D not resolved. The germline CDR1 and CDR2 sequences are SGHTA and FQGNSA. This CDR3 comprises 14 residues. The germline V and J ends were trimmed by 7 bases and 1 base, with 13 bases remaining between them. The CDR3 sequence: CASTILRGNTEAFF. The CDR3 nucleotides are TGTGCCAGCACCATACTGCGGGGGAACACTGAAGCTTTCTTT. Using reference TRBV7-2 and TRBJ1-1 for the parts outside the CDR3, the full variable domain is GAGVSQSPSNKVTEKGKDVELRCDPISGHTALYWYRQSLGQGLEFLIYFQGNSAPDKSGLPSDRFSAERTGGSVSTLTIQRTQQEDSAVYLCASTILRGNTEAFFGQGTRLTVV.

V usage is TRBV6-6 and J usage is TRBJ2-2; D possibly matches TRBD1 or TRBD2 (6 bases each). The CDR3 length is 15 residues. Germline V gene data show CDR1 as MNHNY and CDR2 as SVGAGI (reference sequence). V lost 4 bases and J lost 7, with 16 bases in between. In DNA form, the CDR3 reads TGTGCCAGCAGTTTCGTCTGGGGGGCGAACGGGGAGCTGTTTTTT. It is translated as CASSFVWGANGELFF.

The genes are TRBV27 and TRBJ1-2; TRBD1 matches 7 bases. Trimming removed 4 bases from V and 0 bases from J; junction bases left unmatched: 5. Germline V lookup: CDR1 MNHEY, CDR2 SMNVEV (reference sequence). CDR3 length equals 15 residues. CDR3 loop: CASSSLGTANYGYTF. The CDR3 nucleotides read TGTGCCAGCAGTTCCCTAGGGACAGCTAACTATGGCTACACCTTC.

The genes are TRBV7-2 and TRBJ1-5; a weak D match, TRBD1 (6 bases). Per germline, CDR1 SGHTA and CDR2 FQGNSA. V was cut by 5 bases and J by 1 base, with 15 bases left in between. This CDR3 is built from 16 residues. The CDR3 is CASSVGGGISNQPQHF. CDR3 DNA sequence: TGTGCCAGCAGCGTAGGGGGAGGGATCAGCAATCAGCCCCAGCATTTT.

This clone was counted once. CDR3 protein: CASSNLPPPLNTEAFF. Here the CDR3 DNA reads TGTGCCAGTAGTAACCTGCCCCCTCCATTAAACACTGAAGCTTTCTTT. The chain links TRBV19 to TRBJ1-1; D gene uncertain. The CDR3 runs to 16 residues. Germline V gene lookup returns CDR1 LNHDA and CDR2 SQIVND (reference sequence). V lost 4 bases, J lost 2 bases, and 17 bases lay in between. Full variable domain (missing parts from reference TRBV19 and TRBJ1-1): DGGITQSPKYLFRKEGQNVTLSCEQNLNHDAMYWYRQDPGQGLRLIYYSQIVNDFQKGDIAEGYSVSREKKESFPLTVTSAQKNPTAFYLCASSNLPPPLNTEAFFGQGTRLTVV.

The CDR3 loop is CASSFTSGGGDTQYF. CDR3 in DNA: TGTGCCAGCAGTTTCACTAGCGGGGGAGGAGATACGCAGTATTTT. The genes are TRBV7-9 and TRBJ2-3; 11 bases map to TRBD2. J gave up 5 bases and V 6 bases, and 7 bases lay outside the gene matches. The CDR3 runs 15 residues. Germline V gene sequence: CDR1 SEHNR, CDR2 FQNEAQ (reference sequence). The full variable domain, with the rest looked up from reference TRBV7-9 and TRBJ2-3, is DTGVSQNPRHKITKRGQNVTFRCDPISEHNRLYWYRQTLGQGPEFLTYFQNEAQLEKSRLLSDRFSAERPKGSFSTLEIQRTEQGDSAMYLCASSFTSGGGDTQYFGPGTRLTVL.

The rearrangement joins TRBV7-8 to TRBJ2-3, with 8 nucleotides matching TRBD2. The CDR3 covers 15 residues. Germline V gene lookup returns CDR1 SGHVS and CDR2 FQNEAQ. With 3 bases clipped from V and 4 bases from J, the junction kept 6 bases outside the gene matches. The CDR3 coding sequence is TGTGCCAGCAGCTTTAGCGGGGAGGCATCAGATACGCAGTATTTT. This translates into CASSFSGEASDTQYF.

The rearrangement uses TRBV7-9 and TRBJ1-5; a weak D match, TRBD1 (6 bases). Germline V gene data show CDR1 as SEHNR and CDR2 as FQNEAQ (reference sequence). The CDR3 extends over 14 amino acids. V was cut by 3 bases and J by 3 bases, with 9 bases left in between. CDR3 residues: CASSFEGVNQPQHF. The CDR3 DNA follows: TGTGCCAGCAGCTTTGAGGGGGTCAATCAGCCCCAGCATTTT.

This clone appeared once. The rearrangement links TRBV9 to TRBJ2-5; perhaps D is TRBD1 or TRBD2 (5 bases each). This CDR3 has 18 amino acids. The germline V gene encodes CDR1 SGDLS and CDR2 YYNGEE. V dropped 0 bases and J dropped 1 base, with 19 bases sitting between them. The CDR3: CASSVGPGTSFLQETQYF. CDR3 DNA: TGTGCCAGCAGCGTAGGTCCGGGGACGTCGTTCCTCCAAGAGACCCAGTACTTC.

This clone was detected once. This chain links TRBV6-4 with TRBJ1-2; D gene unclear. CDR3 length: 19 residues. V was shortened by 2 bases and J by 0 bases, with 22 bases between the two germline ends. Looked up from germline, CDR1 is MRHNA and CDR2 is SNTAGT. CDR3 region: CASSDPIPLAAGANYGYTF. CDR3 nucleotide sequence: TGTGCCAGCAGTGACCCCATTCCTTTGGCAGCCGGGGCTAACTATGGCTACACCTTC.

The chain links TRBV5-1 to TRBJ2-3; D is unresolved. The CDR3 runs to 13 residues. Germline lookup yields CDR1 SGHRS and CDR2 YFSETQ. V was cut by 5 bases and J by 6 bases, with 13 bases left in between. The CDR3 DNA reads as TGCGCCAGCAGAGTAGGAACGGAGGATACGCAGTATTTT. Its translation is CASRVGTEDTQYF.

This clone was picked up one time. The genes are TRBV10-3 and TRBJ2-2; D is unclear. The CDR3 runs to 14 residues. CDR1 is ENHRY and CDR2 is SYGVKD in the germline V gene. The germline V and J ends were trimmed by 3 bases and 3 bases, with 8 bases remaining between them. CDR3 coding DNA: TGTGCCATCAGTGAAAACACCGACACCGGGGAGCTGTTTTTT. It encodes CAISENTDTGELFF.

The chain recombines TRBV4-2 with TRBJ1-4; 9 nucleotides align to TRBD1. CDR1 and CDR2 from the germline V gene are LGHNA and YNFKEQ. With 5 bases clipped from V and 8 bases from J, the junction kept 9 bases outside the gene matches. The CDR3 has 15 amino acids. CDR3 amino acids: CASSTPGQGREKLFF. The CDR3, as DNA: TGTGCCAGCAGCACCCCGGGACAGGGAAGAGAAAAACTGTTTTTT.

The chain employs TRBV6-1 and TRBJ2-3, with unresolved D. Per germline, CDR1 MNHNS and CDR2 SASEGT. V was trimmed by 0 bases and J by 4 bases, leaving 8 bases between them. The CDR3 runs 14 residues. The CDR3 spells CASSEAGRSDTQYF. The DNA of the CDR3 is TGTGCCAGCAGTGAAGCGGGCCGGTCAGATACGCAGTATTTT.

The chain is built from TRBV6-4 and TRBJ2-3; possible D gene TRBD2, 5 bases. Trimming removed 6 bases at V and 4 bases at J, with 14 bases between. Looked up from germline, CDR1 is MRHNA and CDR2 is SNTAGT. This CDR3 has 14 amino acids. The CDR3 loop is CASSLGIYPDTQYF. CDR3 coding DNA: TGTGCCAGCAGCCTCGGGATATACCCAGATACGCAGTATTTT.